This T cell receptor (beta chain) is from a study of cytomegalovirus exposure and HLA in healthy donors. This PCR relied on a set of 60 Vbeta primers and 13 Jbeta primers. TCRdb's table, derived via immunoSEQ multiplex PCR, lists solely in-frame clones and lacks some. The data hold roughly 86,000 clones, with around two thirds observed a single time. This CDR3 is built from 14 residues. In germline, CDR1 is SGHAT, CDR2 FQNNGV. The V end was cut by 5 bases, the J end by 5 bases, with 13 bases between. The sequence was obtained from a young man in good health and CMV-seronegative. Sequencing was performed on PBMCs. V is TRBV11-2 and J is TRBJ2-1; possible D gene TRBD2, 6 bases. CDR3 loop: CASSPGGENNEQFF. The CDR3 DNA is TGTGCCAGCAGCCCGGGCGGGGAAAACAATGAGCAGTTCTTC. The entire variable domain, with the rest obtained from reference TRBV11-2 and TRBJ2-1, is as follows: EAGVAQSPRYKIIEKRQSVAFWCNPISGHATLYWYQQILGQGPKLLIQFQNNGVVDDSQLPKDRFSAERLKGVDSTLKIQPAKLEDSAVYLCASSPGGENNEQFFGPGTRLTVL.